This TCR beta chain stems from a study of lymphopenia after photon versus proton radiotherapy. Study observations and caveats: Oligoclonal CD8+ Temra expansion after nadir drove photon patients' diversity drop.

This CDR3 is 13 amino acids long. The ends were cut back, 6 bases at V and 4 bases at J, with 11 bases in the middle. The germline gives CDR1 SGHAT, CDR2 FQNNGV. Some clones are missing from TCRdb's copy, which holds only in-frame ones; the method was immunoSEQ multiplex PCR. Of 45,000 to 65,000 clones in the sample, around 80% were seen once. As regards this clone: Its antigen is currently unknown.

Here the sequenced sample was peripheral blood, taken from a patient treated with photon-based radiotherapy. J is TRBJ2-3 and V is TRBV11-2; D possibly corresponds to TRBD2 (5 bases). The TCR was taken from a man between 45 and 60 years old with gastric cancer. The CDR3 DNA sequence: TGTGCCAGCAGGAGGAGGTTGGCAGATACGCAGTATTTT. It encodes CASRRRLADTQYF.